A selection of T cell receptor beta chains follows, all from one sample in a study of CD8+ T cells in alopecia areata. Measured with immunoSEQ multiplex PCR; TCRdb has only the in-frame clones, and not every one. The profile covers about 190,000 clones, with around 64% appearing a single time and approximately 1.2% taken by the ten largest. Sequencing used CD4+ T cells sorted from blood, obtained around week 50, from a patient treated with tofacitinib. These receptors were taken from a human donor with alopecia areata. CDR3s include the opening cysteine and the closing phenylalanine or tryptophan. D genes are given only for firm matches. The size field is filled for only some rows; it gives once, few, many or a size class.

TRBJ2-3,NA,NA,TRBV4-3,TGCGCCAGCAGCCAAGATCAGGGGACAGATACGCAGTATTTT,CASSQDQGTDTQYF
TRBJ2-2,NA,NA,TRBV5-4,TGTGCCAGCAGTACTGCGGCCCAGGGATTGAACACCGGGGAGCTGTTTTTT,CASSTAAQGLNTGELFF
TRBJ2-7,NA,TRBD1,TRBV30,TGTGCCTGGAGTGTTGAGGGACAGGGGGCCAAGTCCTACGAGCAGTACTTC,CAWSVEGQGAKSYEQYF
TRBJ1-1,NA,NA,TRBV5-6,TGTGCCAGCAGCCGTCACAGCCTAGCTTTCTTT,CASSRHSLAFF
TRBJ2-2,few,TRBD2,TRBV7-7,TGTGCCAGCAGCTTGCAACTAGCGGGGGGTGTCACCGGGGAGCTGTTTTTT,CASSLQLAGGVTGELFF
TRBJ2-5,NA,NA,TRBV29-1,TGCAGCTCCCTCCTAGTGGGGAGGGGGCTATACCAAGAGACCCAGTACTTC,CSSLLVGRGLYQETQYF
TRBJ2-3,NA,NA,TRBV29-1,TGCAGCGTTGTTCCCATCACAGATACGCAGTATTTT,CSVVPITDTQYF
TRBJ1-2,NA,TRBD1,TRBV5-1,TGCGCCAGCAGCGGAATGACAGGGAACTACGACTACACCTTC,CASSGMTGNYDYTF
TRBJ1-1,NA,NA,TRBV7-9,TGTGCCAGCAGCTTAGACCCAACGGGTACTGAAGCTTTCTTT,CASSLDPTGTEAFF
TRBJ2-1,few,NA,TRBV7-9,TGTGCCAGCGAAGGTGGGATTGAGCAGTTCTTC,CASEGGIEQFF
TRBJ1-2,few,NA,TRBV29-1,TGCAGCGTTGACGTAGGGGCCTATGGCTACACCTTC,CSVDVGAYGYTF
TRBJ2-7,NA,TRBD2,TRBV6-6,TGTGCCAGCAGTGGACTAGCGGGTACCTACGAGCAGTACTTC,CASSGLAGTYEQYF
TRBJ1-2,few,NA,TRBV5-1,TGCGCCAGCAGCCAGGGGCAGGTTGCTGGCTACACCTTC,CASSQGQVAGYTF
TRBJ1-4,NA,NA,TRBV27,TGTGCCAGCGGCAGCCGTAATGAAAAACTGTTTTTT,CASGSRNEKLFF
TRBJ1-1,NA,NA,TRBV5-6,TGTGCCAGCAGCTTGTTAGGGGATTTCACTGAAGCTTTCTTT,CASSLLGDFTEAFF
TRBJ1-6,NA,NA,TRBV9,TGTGCCAGCAGCCAACAAGGCCTACCCCTCCACTTT,CASSQQGLPLHF
TRBJ1-1,NA,TRBD1,TRBV2,TGTGCCAGCAACAGGGGAGGAAGGACTGAAGCTTTCTTT,CASNRGGRTEAFF
TRBJ2-5,NA,NA,TRBV5-1,TGCGCCAGCAGCCCGGAAGGAGGGGGCGTATGGGAGACCCAGTACTTC,CASSPEGGGVWETQYF
TRBJ1-5,NA,NA,TRBV6-1,TGTGCCAGCAGTGGAAACTCTCCAGGTGTACATTTT,CASSGNSPGVHF
TRBJ1-2,NA,NA,TRBV25-1,TGTGCCAGCAGTGAAGGGGGTTACGGGATAGGCTACACCTTC,CASSEGGYGIGYTF
TRBJ2-1,NA,TRBD2,TRBV29-1,TGCAGCACCCGAGGACTAGCGGGCTCCTACAATGAGCAGTTCTTC,CSTRGLAGSYNEQFF
TRBJ1-1,NA,NA,TRBV18,TGTGCCAGCTCACCGGATGGAGCCCCGAACACTGAAGCTTTCTTT,CASSPDGAPNTEAFF
TRBJ2-7,NA,NA,TRBV7-2,TGTGCCAGCAGCTCAACGGGATACGAGCAGTACTTC,CASSSTGYEQYF
TRBJ2-2,NA,TRBD2,TRBV5-6,TGTGCCAGCAGCTTGGTCACAGCGGGGGAATACACCGGGGAGCTGTTTTTT,CASSLVTAGEYTGELFF
TRBJ2-1,NA,NA,TRBV6-4,TGTGCCAGCAGTGACGAAGTTGGGTATGAGCAGTTCTTC,CASSDEVGYEQFF
TRBJ1-2,once,NA,TRBV25-1,TGTGCCAGCAGTGAATTAGCAGGAAACTATGGCTACACCTTC,CASSELAGNYGYTF
TRBJ2-5,NA,NA,TRBV29-1,TGCAGCGTTGAAGAAAACTTCCCACGGGAGACCCAGTACTTC,CSVEENFPRETQYF
TRBJ1-5,few,TRBD1,TRBV30,TGTGCCTGGGCAGGGGGCGATAATCAGCCCCAGCATTTT,CAWAGGDNQPQHF
TRBJ2-7,NA,NA,TRBV6-1,TGTGCCAGCAGTGGCCGTTGGGGGGACGAGCAGTACTTC,CASSGRWGDEQYF
TRBJ1-6,NA,NA,TRBV7-9,TGTGCCAGCAGCGCCACTTTCGGGACACCCCTCCACTTT,CASSATFGTPLHF
TRBJ2-3,NA,NA,TRBV25-1,TGTGCCAGCAGTGACGCGGGGGCCTCAACGCAGTATTTT,CASSDAGASTQYF
TRBJ2-7,few,NA,TRBV29-1,TGCAGCGTCGCGGTAGCCTACGAGCAGTACTTC,CSVAVAYEQYF
TRBJ2-1,NA,NA,TRBV29-1,TGCAGCGGGGTGGTCAGGAATGAGCAGTTCTTC,CSGVVRNEQFF
TRBJ2-7,few,NA,TRBV29-1,TGCAGCGTTGAAGGCTACGGTGGTTCCTACGAGCAGTACTTC,CSVEGYGGSYEQYF
TRBJ2-6,once,NA,TRBV23-1,TGCGCCAGCAGCCCGTCGTATATCTATTGGGCCAACGTCCTGACTTTC,CASSPSYIYWANVLTF
TRBJ1-5,NA,NA,TRBV6-5,TGTGCCAGCAGTTACTCTAGGGCGGGCAATCAGCCCCAGCATTTT,CASSYSRAGNQPQHF
TRBJ1-1,NA,NA,TRBV29-1,TGCAGCGTGGGCTGGACAGCTTCGAACACTGAAGCTTTCTTT,CSVGWTASNTEAFF
TRBJ2-3,NA,NA,TRBV30,TGTGCCTGGAACGACGGGTCAGGGTATAGCACAGATACGCAGTATTTT,CAWNDGSGYSTDTQYF
TRBJ2-2,NA,NA,TRBV30,TGTGCCTGGAGCGTCCAGGGAGTCGGGGAGCTGTTTTTT,CAWSVQGVGELFF
TRBJ2-5,NA,TRBD2,TRBV30,TGTGCCTGGAGTTTGGATCTAGCGGGGGGTCAAGAGACCCAGTACTTC,CAWSLDLAGGQETQYF
TRBJ2-3,NA,NA,TRBV11-3,TGTGCCAGCAGCTTTTTTGATACGCAGTATTTT,CASSFFDTQYF
TRBJ2-3,NA,NA,TRBV4-3,TGCGCCAGCAGCCTCGGACAACTCTTCACAGATACGCAGTATTTT,CASSLGQLFTDTQYF
TRBJ1-1,NA,TRBD1,TRBV7-3,TGTGCCAGCAGCTCCCAGACAGGGAGAGTCGCTGAAGCTTTCTTT,CASSSQTGRVAEAFF
TRBJ1-4,few,NA,TRBV29-1,TGCAGCGTTGAGTCCAGGGCTAATGAAAAACTGTTTTTT,CSVESRANEKLFF
TRBJ2-5,NA,NA,TRBV6-5,TGTGCCAGCAGTTACGGGGCCAGCCAGTACTTC,CASSYGASQYF
TRBJ2-4,few,NA,TRBV2,TGTGCCAGCAGTGAAAGGGGAGTAGCCAAAAACATTCAGTACTTC,CASSERGVAKNIQYF
TRBJ2-5,once,TRBD2,TRBV30,TGTGCCTGGACTAGCGGACAAGAGACCCAGTACTTC,CAWTSGQETQYF
TRBJ2-7,few,NA,TRBV5-1,TGCGCCAGCAGCTTCGCCGGGCAATCCTACGAGCAGTACTTC,CASSFAGQSYEQYF
TRBJ2-7,NA,NA,TRBV5-1,TGCGCCAGCAGCTTGGGACGGTCCTACGAGCAGTACTTC,CASSLGRSYEQYF
TRBJ2-5,NA,NA,TRBV28,TGTGCCAGCAGGGCTTGGGCAGGGACCTCTCAAGAGACCCAGTACTTC,CASRAWAGTSQETQYF
TRBJ1-1,few,NA,TRBV29-1,TGCAGCGTTACAATTGGACAGATGAACACTGAAGCTTTCTTT,CSVTIGQMNTEAFF
TRBJ2-1,NA,NA,TRBV5-1,TGCGCCAGCAGCCTAGCGTCCTACAATGAGCAGTTCTTC,CASSLASYNEQFF
TRBJ2-3,NA,NA,TRBV11-2,TGTGCCAGCAGCTTAGGGGTAGGGTCTATCACAGATACGCAGTATTTT,CASSLGVGSITDTQYF
TRBJ2-1,once,TRBD2,TRBV30,TGTGCCTGGGAACAAGGTAGCGGGGGGATAAATGAGCAGTTCTTC,CAWEQGSGGINEQFF
TRBJ2-7,few,TRBD2,TRBV7-8,TGTGCCAGCAGCTTAGTAGCGGGGTACGAGCAGTACTTC,CASSLVAGYEQYF
TRBJ1-4,once,NA,TRBV29-1,TGCAGCGTTGCCGGAACACTCGGTAGTCAGAATGAAAAACTGTTTTTT,CSVAGTLGSQNEKLFF
TRBJ1-2,NA,NA,TRBV4-3,TGCGCCAGCAGCCAAGAAGTGGGGCGATCCTATGGCTACACCTTC,CASSQEVGRSYGYTF
TRBJ2-3,few,NA,TRBV29-1,TGCAGCGGGGGGATTCTTTCAGATACGCAGTATTTT,CSGGILSDTQYF